The 20 T cell receptor beta chains below come from one sample, sequenced in a study of blood T cells in healthy people across ages. Alongside a J-beta primer mix, a sample-barcoded 5' primer served in a second PCR lasting roughly 7 to 12 cycles. TCRdb independently ran MiXCR on the 5' RACE reads; one entry per CDR3 protein. The data show 1.8 million or so distinct CDR3 sequences, around 40% seen once. Sequenced input: blood. Receptor source: a human donor in good health.

This clonotype came up a few times. V usage is TRBV5-1 and J usage is TRBJ2-5; the match to TRBD1 covers 8 bases. There are 14 residues in the CDR3. Looked up from germline, CDR1 is SGHRS and CDR2 is YFSETQ. Trimming at V came to 1 base and at J to 6 bases, leaving 5 bases not matched to a gene. In DNA, the CDR3 is TGCGCCAGCAGCTTGACAGGGGGAGCGAAGACCCAGTACTTC. Translated: CASSLTGGAKTQYF.

This chain links TRBV4-3 with TRBJ2-5, with D possibly matching TRBD2 (6 bases). The CDR3 consists of 15 residues. Trimming cost V 0 bases and J 2 bases, with 10 bases left between them. Per the germline V gene, CDR1 is LGHNA and CDR2 is YSLEER. Here the CDR3 reads CASSQEWGVQETQYF. The CDR3 coding sequence is TGCGCCAGCAGCCAAGAATGGGGGGTACAAGAGACCCAGTACTTC.

The CDR3 reads CASSSRPRGTQYF. CDR3 sequence (DNA): TGTGCCAGCAGCTCAAGGCCGCGGGGGACCCAGTACTTC. The chain carries TRBV7-9 and TRBJ2-7; D is perhaps TRBD2 (6 bases). The DNA end is a closer match to TRBJ2-5, so the J assignment may be wrong. Germline V gives CDR1 SEHNR, CDR2 FQNEAQ (reference sequence). This CDR3 spans 13 amino acids.

This clonotype was detected a few times. The chain has TRBV29-1 and TRBJ2-3; TRBD2 agrees at 15 bases. CDR1 is SQVTM and CDR2 is ANQGSEA in the germline V gene. The CDR3 is made up of 16 amino acids. Unmatched junction bases numbered 8, after V lost 6 bases and J lost 4 bases. The CDR3 sequence: CSVIGGLAGGPDTQYF. CDR3 nucleotides: TGCAGCGTCATCGGTGGACTAGCGGGGGGGCCAGATACGCAGTATTTT.

The chain uses TRBV7-3 and TRBJ1-2; TRBD1 is a possible D gene (5 bases). This CDR3 region has 16 residues. V was clipped by 1 base and J by 7 bases, with 19 bases between them. The germline V gene has CDR1 SGHTA and CDR2 FQGTGA. The CDR3 is CASSLNPGRQRGGYTF. Written as DNA, the CDR3 is TGTGCCAGCAGCTTAAACCCCGGGAGGCAGAGGGGTGGCTACACCTTC.

The V call is TRBV5-5, the J call TRBJ2-5, with D maybe TRBD2 (6 bases). CDR1 and CDR2 from the germline V gene are SGHKS and YYEKEE (reference sequence). Trimming removed 2 bases from V and 4 bases from J, with 12 bases in between. The length of the CDR3 is 14 residues. The CDR3 nucleotides are TGTGCCAGCAGCTTCGCGGCCGGGGGAGAGACCCAGTACTTC. Its translation is CASSFAAGGETQYF.

The chain recombines TRBV7-9 with TRBJ2-3; TRBD2 agrees at 13 bases. Unmatched junction bases numbered 5, after V lost 8 bases and J lost 0 bases. The CDR3 has 16 residues. Germline V gives CDR1 SEHNR, CDR2 FQNEAQ (reference sequence). The CDR3, as DNA: TGTGCCAGCGGGACTAGCGGGGCGACTAGCACAGATACGCAGTATTTT. This sequence encodes CASGTSGATSTDTQYF.

The V gene is TRBV5-1, the J gene TRBJ1-2; TRBD1 aligns across 7 bases. The germline gives CDR1 SGHRS, CDR2 YFSETQ. This CDR3 is built from 15 residues. The V gene end was trimmed by 3 bases and the J gene end by 8 bases; junction bases not matched to a gene: 13. CDR3 amino acids: CASSSHHTGVGGYTF. In DNA, the CDR3 is TGCGCCAGCAGCTCCCACCACACAGGGGTCGGGGGCTACACCTTC.

This clonotype has more than one count but fewer than ten. This chain links TRBV6-1 with TRBJ1-6; the match to TRBD1 covers 12 bases. V shed 4 bases, J shed 10 bases, and the junction held 11 bases outside the gene matches. The CDR3 sequence is 17 residues long. Germline assignment: CDR1 MNHNS and CDR2 SASEGT. The CDR3 spells CASSGDRGLANRSPLHF. For the CDR3, the DNA is TGTGCCAGCAGTGGGGACAGGGGGCTTGCTAATAGGTCACCCCTCCACTTT.

This clonotype has a handful of counts. The chain uses TRBV7-3 and TRBJ2-7, with 12 bases that match TRBD2. Per the germline V gene, CDR1 is SGHTA and CDR2 is FQGTGA. The CDR3 consists of 15 residues. J lost 5 bases, V lost 2 bases, and 4 bases had no gene match. The DNA of the CDR3 is TGTGCCAGCAGCTTACTAGCGGGGGGGCTGCACGAGCAGTACTTC. Translated: CASSLLAGGLHEQYF.

The chain carries TRBV11-2 and TRBJ2-5; 9 nucleotides align to TRBD1. The V gene's germline CDR1 is SGHAT and CDR2 FQNNGV. Trimming cost V 7 bases and J 4 bases; bases outside gene matches: 4. CDR3 length: 13 amino acids. As DNA, the CDR3 is TGTGCCAGCAAAGGGACAGGGACAGAGACCCAGTACTTC. Protein product: CASKGTGTETQYF.

This clonotype was detected only a few times. The CDR3 DNA reads as TGCAGTGCTAGGAATCTCCTTAGCGGGGGGTACAATGAGCAGTTCTTC. Translation gives CSARNLLSGGYNEQFF. The V call is TRBV20-1, the J call TRBJ2-1, with 10 bases that match TRBD2. V trimming: 3 bases; J trimming: 4 bases; junction bases outside the gene matches: 9. The CDR3 extends over 16 amino acids. Germline V CDR1 and CDR2: DFQATT, SNEGSKA (reference sequence).

The rearrangement joins TRBV29-1 to TRBJ2-5; D is ambiguous. The better agreement between TRBJ2-7 and the DNA end casts doubt on the J call. Germline assignment: CDR1 SQVTM and CDR2 ANQGSEA. The CDR3 has 11 residues. CDR3 sequence: CSVESLGEQYF. In nucleotides, the CDR3 is TGCAGCGTTGAAAGCTTGGGCGAGCAGTACTTC.

This chain uses TRBV6-6 with TRBJ1-2; D gene ambiguous. The V end was cut by 6 bases, the J end by 5 bases, with 4 bases between. Germline V lookup: CDR1 MNHNY, CDR2 SVGAGI (reference sequence). This CDR3 region has 10 residues. The CDR3 DNA reads as TGTGCCAGCAGGGAATATGGCTACACCTTC. Translated: CASREYGYTF.

In the case of this clonotype: A much larger clone sits a single nucleotide away, making a read error possible. J is TRBJ2-5 and V is TRBV5-5; no clear D gene. The length of the CDR3 is 14 residues. V was clipped by 2 bases and J by 0 bases, with 8 bases between them. Germline CDR1 and CDR2: SGHKS and YYEKEE (reference sequence). This chain's CDR3 is CASSLHTDQETQYF. DNA of the CDR3: TGTGCCAGCAGCTTACACACAGACCAAGAGACCCAGTACTTC.

The chain combines TRBV4-2 with TRBJ2-2; TRBD1 might be the D (6 bases). The CDR3 spans 18 residues. V was pared by 0 bases and J by 1 base, with 15 bases between. CDR1 LGHNA and CDR2 YNFKEQ come from the germline V gene. CDR3 in amino acids: CASSQDLPGHVNTGELFF. CDR3 coding DNA: TGTGCCAGCAGCCAAGATCTACCGGGACACGTGAACACCGGGGAGCTGTTTTTT.

This clonotype has more than one count but fewer than ten. The chain employs TRBV25-1 and TRBJ2-5, with TRBD2 as a possible D gene (6 bases). Germline CDR1 is MGHDK and CDR2 is SYGVNS. The CDR3 is made up of 15 amino acids. V shed 3 bases and J shed 1 base, with 12 bases lying between them. The CDR3 here is CASSDFGGTQETQYF. The CDR3 DNA is TGTGCCAGCAGTGATTTTGGGGGGACCCAAGAGACCCAGTACTTC.

This clonotype was counted between two and nine times. The chain carries TRBV20-1 and TRBJ2-7; D could derive from TRBD1 or TRBD2 (5 bases each). The germline V gene encodes CDR1 DFQATT and CDR2 SNEGSKA (reference sequence). The V gene lost 4 bases and the J gene lost 0 bases, with 13 bases spanning the gap. The CDR3 sequence is 14 residues long. The DNA of the CDR3 is TGCAGTGCTATGAGGGGCGGGTTCTCCTACGAGCAGTACTTC. This encodes CSAMRGGFSYEQYF.

CDR3 residues: CASSFLGGDLNEQFF. CDR3 nucleotide sequence: TGTGCCAGCAGTTTTTTGGGGGGGGACCTCAATGAGCAGTTCTTC. The rearrangement uses TRBV28 and TRBJ2-1; 7 bases map to TRBD2. CDR3 length equals 15 residues. Germline loops: CDR1 MDHEN, CDR2 SYDVKM. J was trimmed by 6 bases and V by 3 bases; bases with no gene match: 8. Full variable domain (rest looked up from reference TRBV28 and TRBJ2-1): DVKVTQSSRYLVKRTGEKVFLECVQDMDHENMFWYRQDPGLGLRLIYFSYDVKMKEKGDIPEGYSVSREKKERFSLILESASTNQTSMYLCASSFLGGDLNEQFFGPGTRLTVL.

Many counts were recorded for this clonotype. This CDR3 reads CASSQDNRGDYGYTF. CDR3 nucleotides: TGTGCCAGCAGCCAAGATAACAGGGGGGACTATGGCTACACCTTC. The V call is TRBV4-2, the J call TRBJ1-2, with 8 bases identical to TRBD1. Germline V gives CDR1 LGHNA, CDR2 YNFKEQ. The length of the CDR3 is 15 residues. Trimming removed 0 bases from V and 3 bases from J; junction bases left unmatched: 3.